This record covers a single T cell receptor (beta chain). Its antigen remains unidentified. This sample stems from a study of cytomegalovirus exposure and HLA in healthy donors. Study information: Both the 120 or so validation repertoires and the approximately 640 first-cohort repertoires used the same platform, as reported by a later analysis.

The CDR3 has 13 amino acids. Looked up from germline, CDR1 is SGHRS and CDR2 is YFSETQ. The V gene lost 4 bases and the J gene lost 6 bases, with 11 bases spanning the gap. Overall study results and limits: In vitro checks showed that a few CMV-associated chains really do target CMV antigens. One later analysis, an examination of the roughly 130 validation repertoires, found that first-cohort TCR clusters tended to co-occur in them. Rarity held for most TCR sequences, but there were some public TCRs that occurred in many donors.

Sequenced by immunoSEQ multiplex PCR; TCRdb stores in-frame clones only, minus some. The sample holds about 180,000 clones, 86% seen once. This clonotype was obtained from a man between 18 and 35 years old in good health and CMV-seropositive. The sample comprised PBMCs. The chain couples TRBV5-1 to TRBJ2-1; D is unresolved. CDR3 in DNA: TGCGCCAGCAGCCTCCCCCTCTCCAATGAGCAGTTCTTC. It is translated as CASSLPLSNEQFF.